These T cell receptor beta chains were read from a single sample in a study of shared clonotypes between healthy human individuals. Using immunoSEQ multiplex PCR, the repertoire was profiled, and TCRdb retains in-frame clones only, with some absent. The sample includes millions of clones, approximately 93% of them seen just once. The source material was naive CD4+ T cells from PBMCs. The source of these receptors is a young man in good health. Some clones in this sample may be carry-over from other donors' samples. Each CDR3 is given with its conserved first and last residue. A D gene is named only where the DNA matches it firmly. Part of the rows lack a size; the others show once, few, many or a class for expanded clones.

CDR3 protein: CASSLYPQETQYF
CDR3 DNA: TGTGCCAGCAGCTTATATCCCCAAGAGACCCAGTACTTC
clone size: NA
D gene: NA
V gene: TRBV7-2
J gene: TRBJ2-5

CDR3 protein: CASSEQVAGGYEQYF
CDR3 DNA: TGTGCCAGCAGTGAACAGGTAGCGGGAGGCTACGAGCAGTACTTC
clone size: NA
D gene: TRBD2
V gene: TRBV2
J gene: TRBJ2-7

CDR3 protein: CASSLEFGRATDTQYF
CDR3 DNA: TGTGCCAGCAGCTTAGAGTTTGGGCGGGCCACAGATACGCAGTATTTT
clone size: NA
D gene: NA
V gene: TRBV7-3
J gene: TRBJ2-3

CDR3 protein: CASSFRREVSREQYF
CDR3 DNA: TGTGCCAGCAGTTTTCGGCGGGAAGTCTCCCGCGAGCAGTACTTC
clone size: NA
D gene: NA
V gene: TRBV27
J gene: TRBJ2-7

CDR3 protein: CASSGIRQASSEQYF
CDR3 DNA: TGTGCCAGCAGTGGGATTCGGCAGGCTAGTAGTGAGCAGTACTTC
clone size: NA
D gene: NA
V gene: TRBV6-1
J gene: TRBJ2-7

CDR3 protein: CASSNRQGAKNIQYF
CDR3 DNA: TGTGCCAGCAGCAACCGACAGGGAGCCAAAAACATTCAGTACTTC
clone size: NA
D gene: TRBD1
V gene: TRBV11-1
J gene: TRBJ2-4

CDR3 protein: CASSTSNTEAFF
CDR3 DNA: TGTGCCAGCAGTACCTCTAACACTGAAGCTTTCTTT
clone size: NA
D gene: NA
V gene: TRBV28
J gene: TRBJ1-1

CDR3 protein: CASSLRGDTQYF
CDR3 DNA: TGTGCCAGCAGCTTAAGGGGTGATACGCAGTATTTT
clone size: NA
D gene: NA
V gene: TRBV13
J gene: TRBJ2-3

CDR3 protein: CASSYGTGDQPQHF
CDR3 DNA: TGTGCCAGCAGTTACGGAACAGGAGATCAGCCCCAGCATTTT
clone size: NA
D gene: NA
V gene: TRBV6-6
J gene: TRBJ1-5

CDR3 protein: CASSLDYSNEQFF
CDR3 DNA: TGTGCCAGCAGCTTAGATTACAGCAATGAGCAGTTCTTC
clone size: NA
D gene: NA
V gene: TRBV7-2
J gene: TRBJ2-1

CDR3 protein: CAWVAGNSDTQYF
CDR3 DNA: TGTGCCTGGGTAGCGGGTAATTCAGATACGCAGTATTTT
clone size: NA
D gene: TRBD2
V gene: TRBV30
J gene: TRBJ2-3

CDR3 protein: CASSLLGGEQYF
CDR3 DNA: TGCGCCAGCAGCTTATTGGGCGGCGAGCAGTACTTC
clone size: NA
D gene: NA
V gene: TRBV5-1
J gene: TRBJ2-7

CDR3 protein: CASSLLPSGSTSTDTQYF
CDR3 DNA: TGTGCCAGCAGCTTATTACCTAGCGGGTCTACTAGCACAGATACGCAGTATTTT
clone size: NA
D gene: TRBD2
V gene: TRBV13
J gene: TRBJ2-3

CDR3 protein: CASGTAYEQYF
CDR3 DNA: TGTGCCAGCGGGACGGCTTACGAGCAGTACTTC
clone size: NA
D gene: NA
V gene: TRBV28
J gene: TRBJ2-7

CDR3 protein: CASSSRGRVEAFF
CDR3 DNA: TGTGCCAGCAGTTCCAGGGGGCGCGTTGAAGCTTTCTTT
clone size: NA
D gene: TRBD1
V gene: TRBV28
J gene: TRBJ1-1

CDR3 protein: CASSPDGFNQPQHF
CDR3 DNA: TGTGCCAGCAGTCCCGACGGATTCAATCAGCCCCAGCATTTT
clone size: few
D gene: NA
V gene: TRBV6-4
J gene: TRBJ1-5

CDR3 protein: CASSFIQESYNEQFF
CDR3 DNA: TGCGCCAGCAGCTTTATACAGGAATCCTACAATGAGCAGTTCTTC
clone size: NA
D gene: NA
V gene: TRBV5-1
J gene: TRBJ2-1

CDR3 protein: CATSTDHGLGYEQYF
CDR3 DNA: TGTGCCACCAGCACAGATCATGGACTAGGCTACGAGCAGTACTTC
clone size: NA
D gene: TRBD2
V gene: TRBV15
J gene: TRBJ2-7

CDR3 protein: CASSWGQVRGNEQFF
CDR3 DNA: TGTGCCAGCAGCTGGGGACAGGTGAGGGGCAATGAGCAGTTCTTC
clone size: NA
D gene: TRBD1
V gene: TRBV5-6
J gene: TRBJ2-1

CDR3 protein: CASSLRRDGNEQFF
CDR3 DNA: TGTGCCAGCAGCTTACGGCGGGACGGCAATGAGCAGTTCTTC
clone size: NA
D gene: NA
V gene: TRBV7-2
J gene: TRBJ2-1

CDR3 protein: CASSLGGAGANVLTF
CDR3 DNA: TGTGCCAGCAGTTTAGGTGGGGCTGGGGCCAACGTCCTGACTTTC
clone size: NA
D gene: NA
V gene: TRBV28
J gene: TRBJ2-6

CDR3 protein: CASSLGFYGYTF
CDR3 DNA: TGTGCCAGCAGCTTGGGGTTCTATGGCTACACCTTC
clone size: NA
D gene: NA
V gene: TRBV5-6
J gene: TRBJ1-2

CDR3 protein: CASSPWTGSYGYTF
CDR3 DNA: TGTGCCAGCAGTCCGTGGACAGGGAGCTATGGCTACACCTTC
clone size: NA
D gene: TRBD1
V gene: TRBV28
J gene: TRBJ1-2

CDR3 protein: CASSERQGGETQYF
CDR3 DNA: TGCGCCAGCAGCGAAAGACAGGGGGGAGAGACCCAGTACTTC
clone size: NA
D gene: TRBD1
V gene: TRBV5-1
J gene: TRBJ2-5

CDR3 protein: CASSPDSGANVLTF
CDR3 DNA: TGTGCCAGCTCACCGGACAGTGGGGCCAACGTCCTGACTTTC
clone size: NA
D gene: NA
V gene: TRBV18
J gene: TRBJ2-6

CDR3 protein: CASSLSPERGNTEAFF
CDR3 DNA: TGTGCCAGCAGTTTATCCCCCGAACGGGGGAACACTGAAGCTTTCTTT
clone size: NA
D gene: NA
V gene: TRBV27
J gene: TRBJ1-1

CDR3 protein: CASTPREGYF
CDR3 DNA: TGTGCCAGTACCCCTAGGGAGGGGTACTTC
clone size: NA
D gene: TRBD2
V gene: TRBV19
J gene: TRBJ2-7

CDR3 protein: CATSRERGQPQHF
CDR3 DNA: TGTGCCACCAGCAGAGAGAGGGGCCAGCCCCAGCATTTT
clone size: NA
D gene: NA
V gene: TRBV15
J gene: TRBJ1-5

CDR3 protein: CASSLAPSGAGGYTF
CDR3 DNA: TGCGCCAGCAGCTTGGCCCCTTCAGGGGCAGGAGGCTACACCTTC
clone size: NA
D gene: NA
V gene: TRBV5-1
J gene: TRBJ1-2

CDR3 protein: CASSVVPGTSAYNEQFF
CDR3 DNA: TGTGCCAGCAGCGTAGTGCCGGGGACTAGCGCCTATAATGAGCAGTTCTTC
clone size: once
D gene: TRBD2
V gene: TRBV9
J gene: TRBJ2-1

CDR3 protein: CASTTTREQFF
CDR3 DNA: TGTGCCAGCACCACAACTCGTGAGCAGTTCTTC
clone size: NA
D gene: NA
V gene: TRBV28
J gene: TRBJ2-1

CDR3 protein: CASSLSRASNTDTQYF
CDR3 DNA: TGTGCCAGCAGCTTAAGCAGGGCGTCGAACACAGATACGCAGTATTTT
clone size: NA
D gene: NA
V gene: TRBV11-1
J gene: TRBJ2-3

CDR3 protein: CASSPDPGLAGGPDTQYF
CDR3 DNA: TGCGCCAGCAGCCCCGATCCGGGACTAGCGGGAGGGCCGGATACGCAGTATTTT
clone size: NA
D gene: TRBD2
V gene: TRBV5-1
J gene: TRBJ2-3

CDR3 protein: CASSQGAGQGGYGYTF
CDR3 DNA: TGCGCCAGCAGCCAAGGGGCAGGGCAGGGAGGCTATGGCTACACCTTC
clone size: once
D gene: NA
V gene: TRBV4-1
J gene: TRBJ1-2

CDR3 protein: CASSLERGEQFF
CDR3 DNA: TGTGCCAGCAGTCTCGAACGAGGCGAGCAGTTCTTC
clone size: NA
D gene: NA
V gene: TRBV11-3
J gene: TRBJ2-1

CDR3 protein: CASKLDTDTQYF
CDR3 DNA: TGTGCCAGCAAACTAGACACAGATACGCAGTATTTT
clone size: NA
D gene: NA
V gene: TRBV2
J gene: TRBJ2-3

CDR3 protein: CASSQDGWEQYF
CDR3 DNA: TGTGCCAGCAGCCAAGATGGATGGGAGCAGTACTTC
clone size: NA
D gene: NA
V gene: TRBV14
J gene: TRBJ2-7

CDR3 protein: CASSFGDSTGELFF
CDR3 DNA: TGTGCCAGCAGCTTCGGAGACAGCACCGGGGAGCTGTTTTTT
clone size: NA
D gene: NA
V gene: TRBV7-2
J gene: TRBJ2-2

CDR3 protein: CASSRDRVNYEQYF
CDR3 DNA: TGCGCCAGCAGCCGGGACAGGGTTAACTACGAGCAGTACTTC
clone size: NA
D gene: TRBD1
V gene: TRBV5-1
J gene: TRBJ2-7

CDR3 protein: CASSAVEQYF
CDR3 DNA: TGTGCCAGCAGTGCGGTTGAGCAGTACTTC
clone size: NA
D gene: NA
V gene: TRBV2
J gene: TRBJ2-7

CDR3 protein: CASTSDPGGSYGYTF
CDR3 DNA: TGTGCCAGCACTTCAGATCCCGGGGGATCCTATGGCTACACCTTC
clone size: NA
D gene: NA
V gene: TRBV6-6
J gene: TRBJ1-2

CDR3 protein: CASRGERLGHEQFF
CDR3 DNA: TGTGCCAGCAGGGGGGAAAGGTTAGGACATGAGCAGTTCTTC
clone size: NA
D gene: NA
V gene: TRBV2
J gene: TRBJ2-1

CDR3 protein: CASSPGQGPTEAFF
CDR3 DNA: TGTGCCAGCTCACCGGGACAGGGGCCCACTGAAGCTTTCTTT
clone size: NA
D gene: TRBD1
V gene: TRBV18
J gene: TRBJ1-1

CDR3 protein: CASSAEQGIYEQYF
CDR3 DNA: TGTGCCAGCAGTGCCGAACAGGGGATCTACGAGCAGTACTTC
clone size: NA
D gene: TRBD1
V gene: TRBV2
J gene: TRBJ2-7

CDR3 protein: CASSRARGGSLTGELFF
CDR3 DNA: TGTGCCAGCAGCCGGGCCCGGGGCGGGAGTCTCACCGGGGAGCTGTTTTTT
clone size: NA
D gene: TRBD2
V gene: TRBV4-2
J gene: TRBJ2-2

CDR3 protein: CASSGTPFREQFF
CDR3 DNA: TGTGCCAGCAGTGGGACTCCCTTTCGAGAGCAGTTCTTC
clone size: NA
D gene: NA
V gene: TRBV6-1
J gene: TRBJ2-1

CDR3 protein: CASSLLSGNEQYF
CDR3 DNA: TGTGCCAGCAGTTTATTATCAGGGAACGAGCAGTACTTC
clone size: once
D gene: NA
V gene: TRBV28
J gene: TRBJ2-7

CDR3 protein: CASSMGQNSNQPQHF
CDR3 DNA: TGCGCCAGCAGCATGGGACAGAATAGCAATCAGCCCCAGCATTTT
clone size: NA
D gene: TRBD1
V gene: TRBV5-1
J gene: TRBJ1-5

CDR3 protein: CASSSTMNNEQFF
CDR3 DNA: TGCGCCAGCAGCTCAACCATGAACAATGAGCAGTTCTTC
clone size: NA
D gene: NA
V gene: TRBV5-1
J gene: TRBJ2-1

CDR3 protein: CASSFTSGSNNEQFF
CDR3 DNA: TGTGCCAGCAGTTTCACTAGCGGGAGTAACAATGAGCAGTTCTTC
clone size: NA
D gene: TRBD2
V gene: TRBV6-6
J gene: TRBJ2-1